This T cell receptor (beta chain) appears in the sequencing data of a study of T cells in Graves' hyperthyroidism and ophthalmopathy. The CDR3 length is 15 residues. Between the trimmed V and J ends, which lost 1 base and 5 bases, there was a span of 14 bases. Per the germline V gene, CDR1 is LNHDA and CDR2 is SQIVND (reference sequence). Amplification of TCR beta CDR3 regions was performed using RNA transcripts as template. HTBI primers drove first-round RT-PCR of the TCR CDR3. TCRdb independently ran MiXCR on the multiplex PCR reads; one entry per CDR3 protein. The sample consists of about 350,000 distinct CDR3 sequences, over 11% of them appearing once.

This receptor was obtained from a woman in her twenties or thirties with Graves' hyperthyroidism. The sequenced sample was blood. This rearrangement joins TRBV19 to TRBJ2-5, with D perhaps matching TRBD1 or TRBD2 (6 bases each). The CDR3 DNA follows: TGTGCCAGTAGTATAGGGACGGGGGCCTTGGAGACCCAGTACTTC. Translating gives CASSIGTGALETQYF.